This passage covers 26 T cell receptor beta chains from one sample sequenced in a study of blood T cell repertoires in COVID-19. Repertoires were generated with immunoSEQ multiplex PCR, while TCRdb's copy carries only in-frame clones and drops some. The data contain about 64,000 clones, roughly 88% of them singletons. The material sequenced was peripheral blood. Every receptor here comes from a man between 65 and 79 years old with acute or convalescent COVID-19.

This clone has just a few counts. The V and J genes are TRBV2 and TRBJ1-2; the match to TRBD1 covers 7 bases. V lost 7 bases, J lost 4 bases, and 6 bases stayed unmatched. The CDR3 loop spans 13 amino acids. Germline CDR1 reads SNHLY; CDR2 reads FYNNEI. In DNA, the CDR3 is TGTGCCAGCACCCGACAGGGAGCCTATGGCTACACCTTC. Its protein product is CASTRQGAYGYTF.

The rearrangement joins TRBV5-5 to TRBJ2-7; D not resolved. In germline, CDR1 is SGHKS, CDR2 YYEKEE (reference sequence). V lost 1 base, J lost 0 bases, and 11 bases lay in between. The CDR3 runs 15 residues. CDR3 DNA sequence: TGTGCCAGCAGCTTGCGGGTACTTAGCTCCTACGAGCAGTACTTC. This sequence encodes CASSLRVLSSYEQYF.

The chain carries TRBV7-2 and TRBJ1-2, with D tentatively TRBD1 (5 bases). The CDR3 covers 15 residues. Germline CDR1 reads SGHTA; CDR2 reads FQGNSA. The V and J ends lost 2 bases and 2 bases respectively, with 12 bases between them. CDR3 in DNA: TGTGCCAGCAGCTTAACGAAGACAGCCAACTATGGCTACACCTTC. Protein: CASSLTKTANYGYTF. The variable domain in full, with the rest retrieved from reference TRBV7-2 and TRBJ1-2, is GAGVSQSPSNKVTEKGKDVELRCDPISGHTALYWYRQSLGQGLEFLIYFQGNSAPDKSGLPSDRFSAERTGGSVSTLTIQRTQQEDSAVYLCASSLTKTANYGYTFGSGTRLTVV.

There are many counts of this clone. V and J are TRBV6-2 or TRBV6-3 and TRBJ1-1; perhaps TRBD1 as D (6 bases). CDR1 MNHEY and CDR2 SVGEGT come from the germline V gene. V was pared by 6 bases and J by 0 bases, with 8 bases between. This CDR3 is 13 amino acids long. CDR3: CASSQGLNTEAFF. The DNA for the CDR3 is TGTGCCAGCAGCCAGGGGTTGAACACTGAAGCTTTCTTT.

The chain is built from TRBV4-3 and TRBJ2-3; TRBD2 matches 8 bases. Germline V lookup: CDR1 LGHNA, CDR2 YSLEER. V shed 2 bases, J shed 6 bases, and the junction held 13 bases outside the gene matches. There are 17 residues in the CDR3. Written as DNA, the CDR3 is TGCGCCAGCAGCCAACTTCTTAGCGGGGTAGGGGGGGATACGCAGTATTTT. It specifies CASSQLLSGVGGDTQYF.

This chain connects TRBV6-2 or TRBV6-3 to TRBJ2-5; the D is unclear. CDR1 MNHEY and CDR2 SVGEGT come from the germline V gene. The V end was cut by 6 bases, the J end by 6 bases, with 8 bases between. The CDR3 runs to 11 residues. CDR3: CASSFLQTQYF. The CDR3 DNA reads as TGTGCCAGCAGCTTCCTCCAGACCCAGTACTTC.

This clone was recorded only once. The chain couples TRBV6-2 or TRBV6-3 to TRBJ2-1, with 7 bases fitting TRBD2. Germline V lookup: CDR1 MNHEY, CDR2 SVGEGT. There are 14 residues in the CDR3. Trimming at V came to 4 bases and at J to 2 bases, leaving 2 bases not matched to a gene. CDR3 bases: TGTGCCAGCAGTTGGGGGGGGACCTACAATGAGCAGTTCTTC. Amino acid sequence: CASSWGGTYNEQFF.

V is TRBV5-1 and J is TRBJ1-1; 8 positions agree with TRBD1. Trimming cost V 2 bases and J 0 bases; bases outside gene matches: 9. Per the germline V gene, CDR1 is SGHRS and CDR2 is YFSETQ. The CDR3 is 17 residues long. The CDR3 bases are TGCGCCAGCAGCTTTGGACAGGGAATCCCCATGAACACTGAAGCTTTCTTT. This codes for CASSFGQGIPMNTEAFF.

This rearrangement joins TRBV7-9 to TRBJ1-4, with TRBD1 matching over 7 bases. The germline V gene encodes CDR1 SEHNR and CDR2 FQNEAQ (reference sequence). The CDR3 extends over 15 amino acids. V shed 5 bases and J 4 bases; nucleotides not matched to a gene: 7. This CDR3 reads CASSLTGARNEKLFF. Here the CDR3 DNA reads TGTGCCAGCAGCCTTACAGGGGCCCGTAATGAAAAACTGTTTTTT.

The rearrangement uses TRBV29-1 and TRBJ1-2, with D tentatively TRBD1 (6 bases). V lost 4 bases and J 4 bases, leaving 19 bases between the germline ends. Germline V CDR1 and CDR2: SQVTM, ANQGSEA. This CDR3 has 15 amino acids. CDR3 sequence (DNA): TGCAGCGTTGCGACAGGCCTCAGCTCAATCTATGGCTACACCTTC. Its protein product is CSVATGLSSIYGYTF.

V and J are TRBV28 and TRBJ1-4; TRBD1 aligns across 7 bases. From germline, CDR1 is MDHEN and CDR2 SYDVKM. Unmatched junction bases numbered 4, after V lost 5 bases and J lost 7 bases. The CDR3 is 13 amino acids. This chain's CDR3 is CASSPGTAEKLFF. The CDR3 DNA sequence: TGTGCCAGCAGTCCTGGGACAGCTGAAAAACTGTTTTTT. Drawing the rest from reference TRBV28 and TRBJ1-4, the complete variable domain is DVKVTQSSRYLVKRTGEKVFLECVQDMDHENMFWYRQDPGLGLRLIYFSYDVKMKEKGDIPEGYSVSREKKERFSLILESASTNQTSMYLCASSPGTAEKLFFGSGTQLSVL.

V gene TRBV5-1 combines with J gene TRBJ1-1, with 9 positions matching TRBD1. The CDR3 has 14 amino acids. V was pared by 1 base and J by 5 bases, with 3 bases of the junction left unmatched. Germline lookup yields CDR1 SGHRS and CDR2 YFSETQ. The CDR3 DNA sequence: TGCGCCAGCAGCTTGTACGGGACAGGGACTGAAGCTTTCTTT. As protein: CASSLYGTGTEAFF. The variable domain in full, completed from reference TRBV5-1 and TRBJ1-1, reads KAGVTQTPRYLIKTRGQQVTLSCSPISGHRSVSWYQQTPGQGLQFLFEYFSETQRNKGNFPGRFSGRQFSNSRSEMNVSTLELGDSALYLCASSLYGTGTEAFFGQGTRLTVV.

This sequence joins TRBV18 and TRBJ2-3; 8 nucleotides match TRBD1. The J segment lost 4 bases and the V segment lost 4 bases, leaving 10 bases of the junction unmatched. CDR1 is KGHSH, CDR2 LQKENI, per germline. The CDR3 is made up of 16 amino acids. The CDR3 here is CASSLYQGAGADTQYF. The CDR3, as DNA: TGTGCCAGCTCACTTTATCAGGGGGCTGGCGCAGATACGCAGTATTTT.

The chain couples TRBV2 to TRBJ2-3; TRBD2 might be the D (7 bases). Germline V lookup: CDR1 SNHLY, CDR2 FYNNEI. The CDR3 contains 15 residues. The V end was cut by 8 bases, the J end by 0 bases, with 15 bases between. This CDR3 reads CASSLGGASTDTQYF. DNA of the CDR3: TGTGCCAGCTCTCTGGGGGGGGCTAGCACAGATACGCAGTATTTT.

The V gene is TRBV30, the J gene TRBJ2-1; TRBD2 matches at 7 bases. The CDR3 runs 15 residues. Germline lookup yields CDR1 GTSNPN and CDR2 SVGIG (reference sequence). Trimming removed 1 base from V and 4 bases from J; junction bases left unmatched: 7. In DNA, the CDR3 is TGTGCCTGGAGTGCTTTAGCGGGCCAGTACAATGAGCAGTTCTTC. This gives the protein CAWSALAGQYNEQFF.

The gene calls are TRBV19 and TRBJ1-5, with unresolved D. Germline CDR1 and CDR2: LNHDA and SQIVND (reference sequence). The CDR3 contains 13 residues. Trimming took 4 bases from V and 7 from J, leaving 11 bases between them. The CDR3 region is CASSSGREQPQHF. CDR3 bases: TGTGCCAGTAGTAGTGGGAGAGAGCAGCCCCAGCATTTT. The whole variable domain, filled in from reference TRBV19 and TRBJ1-5, reads DGGITQSPKYLFRKEGQNVTLSCEQNLNHDAMYWYRQDPGQGLRLIYYSQIVNDFQKGDIAEGYSVSREKKESFPLTVTSAQKNPTAFYLCASSSGREQPQHFGDGTRLSIL.

This clone was found a few times. The V and J genes are TRBV7-3 and TRBJ2-3, with 10 bases identical to TRBD2. Per germline, CDR1 SGHTA and CDR2 FQGTGA. This CDR3 comprises 17 residues. J lost 5 bases, V lost 0 bases, and 8 bases had no gene match. This chain's CDR3 is CASSLTGLAGVGDTQYF. The CDR3 DNA is TGTGCCAGCAGCTTAACGGGGCTAGCGGGGGTTGGAGATACGCAGTATTTT.

The CDR3 sequence is CATRQSDSGNTIYF. The CDR3 DNA reads TGTGCCACCAGACAGTCCGACTCTGGAAACACCATATATTTT. The genes are TRBV19 and TRBJ1-3, with D perhaps TRBD1 (5 bases). The CDR3 is 14 residues long. The germline gives CDR1 LNHDA, CDR2 SQIVND (reference sequence). The V end was cut by 10 bases, the J end by 0 bases, with 13 bases between.

J is TRBJ1-2 and V is TRBV7-9, with TRBD1 matching over 9 bases. This CDR3 comprises 14 residues. Per the germline V gene, CDR1 is SEHNR and CDR2 is FQNEAQ (reference sequence). J lost 7 bases, V lost 5 bases, and 8 bases had no gene match. The CDR3 spells CASSLGGTGSGYTF. The CDR3 DNA reads TGTGCCAGCAGCCTAGGGGGGACAGGGAGTGGCTACACCTTC.

V and J are TRBV5-1 and TRBJ1-4; D is ambiguous. V was trimmed by 3 bases and J by 6 bases, leaving 9 bases between them. In germline, CDR1 is SGHRS, CDR2 YFSETQ. This CDR3 comprises 13 residues. The CDR3, as DNA: TGCGCCAGCAGCTCCCGGGAGTATGAAAAACTGTTTTTT. It encodes CASSSREYEKLFF.

J is TRBJ2-1 and V is TRBV6-5; tentative D call: TRBD1 (5 bases). CDR1 is MNHEY, CDR2 SVGAGI, per germline. Trimming took 6 bases from V and 8 from J, leaving 17 bases between them. The CDR3 is made up of 14 amino acids. CDR3 nucleotide sequence: TGTGCCAGCAGATCGGCAGGGCTTATGTATGAGCAGTTCTTC. Translation: CASRSAGLMYEQFF.

The chain has TRBV6-5 and TRBJ2-5, with D maybe TRBD2 (5 bases). Germline V gene lookup returns CDR1 MNHEY and CDR2 SVGAGI. This CDR3 is built from 13 residues. V lost 8 bases and J 4 bases, leaving 14 bases between the germline ends. CDR3 residues: CASDWELGETQYF. CDR3 coding DNA: TGTGCCAGCGACTGGGAGCTGGGAGAGACCCAGTACTTC.

This chain links TRBV2 with TRBJ1-2; no firm D call. V dropped 9 bases and J dropped 2 bases, with 10 bases sitting between them. Germline CDR1 reads SNHLY; CDR2 reads FYNNEI. CDR3 length: 12 amino acids. CDR3 sequence: CARPAVNYGYTF. Here the CDR3 DNA reads TGTGCCAGGCCAGCGGTGAACTATGGCTACACCTTC.

This chain connects TRBV27 to TRBJ2-1; 7 bases fit TRBD1. After removal of 5 bases from V and 2 bases from J, the junction contained 3 bases not matched to a gene. Per the germline V gene, CDR1 is MNHEY and CDR2 is SMNVEV (reference sequence). The CDR3 consists of 14 residues. For the CDR3, the DNA is TGTGCCAGCAGTCTACAGGGGCCCTACAATGAGCAGTTCTTC. This codes for CASSLQGPYNEQFF.

The chain combines TRBV4-3 with TRBJ2-2, with 12 bases aligning to TRBD1. The germline CDR1 and CDR2 sequences are LGHNA and YSLEER. V dropped 1 base and J dropped 3; count of bases not matched to a gene: 6. This CDR3 comprises 18 residues. CDR3 sequence (DNA): TGCGCCAGCAGCCAAGGGACGGGACAGGGGGCGGACACCGGGGAGCTGTTTTTT. Residues: CASSQGTGQGADTGELFF.

The chain has TRBV4-3 and TRBJ2-3; TRBD2 aligns across 13 bases. Looked up from germline, CDR1 is LGHNA and CDR2 is YSLEER. The CDR3 runs 15 residues. V was clipped by 3 bases and J by 6 bases; unmatched bases: 3. Here the CDR3 DNA reads TGCGCCAGCAGCCACCGGACTAGCGGGGGTGATACGCAGTATTTT. Its translation is CASSHRTSGGDTQYF.